This section outlines one T cell receptor (beta chain) sequence together with its context. The antigen is undetermined. This sample is part of a study of vaccination effects on CD4 cells after COVID-19. Assay used: immunoSEQ multiplex PCR; TCRdb lists only in-frame clones, some missing. This repertoire shows 30,000 to 40,000 clones, roughly 73% found once; its top ten account for 27%. With the ViraFEST assay, the study expanded antigen-specific CD4+ T cells using viral peptide pools, then sequenced them. Once cultured for about 9 days, the cells underwent separation to obtain CD4+ T cells. The vaccine recipients had no prior SARS-CoV-2 infection, with negative nucleocapsid antibodies. At days 3 and 7, half of the medium was exchanged for IL-2 medium. V gave up 1 base and J gave up 9 bases, with 10 bases separating them. From germline, CDR1 is MDHEN and CDR2 SYDVKM. This CDR3 is built from 14 residues.

The sequenced sample was CD4+ T cells from PBMCs cultured with HCoV-OC43 spike peptides, obtained before COVID-19 vaccination. Subset here: HCoV-OC43 spike overlapping peptide pool stimulation. The sequence came from a human donor who received a COVID-19 vaccine. The J gene is TRBJ1-6, the V gene TRBV28, with D possibly matching TRBD1 (6 bases). The CDR3 DNA reads as TGTGCCAGCAGTTTATTCGGGGGGCTTTCACCCCTCCACTTT. Protein product: CASSLFGGLSPLHF. Based on the CDR3 plus reference TRBV28 and TRBJ1-6, the full variable domain is DVKVTQSSRYLVKRTGEKVFLECVQDMDHENMFWYRQDPGLGLRLIYFSYDVKMKEKGDIPEGYSVSREKKERFSLILESASTNQTSMYLCASSLFGGLSPLHFGNGTRLTVT.